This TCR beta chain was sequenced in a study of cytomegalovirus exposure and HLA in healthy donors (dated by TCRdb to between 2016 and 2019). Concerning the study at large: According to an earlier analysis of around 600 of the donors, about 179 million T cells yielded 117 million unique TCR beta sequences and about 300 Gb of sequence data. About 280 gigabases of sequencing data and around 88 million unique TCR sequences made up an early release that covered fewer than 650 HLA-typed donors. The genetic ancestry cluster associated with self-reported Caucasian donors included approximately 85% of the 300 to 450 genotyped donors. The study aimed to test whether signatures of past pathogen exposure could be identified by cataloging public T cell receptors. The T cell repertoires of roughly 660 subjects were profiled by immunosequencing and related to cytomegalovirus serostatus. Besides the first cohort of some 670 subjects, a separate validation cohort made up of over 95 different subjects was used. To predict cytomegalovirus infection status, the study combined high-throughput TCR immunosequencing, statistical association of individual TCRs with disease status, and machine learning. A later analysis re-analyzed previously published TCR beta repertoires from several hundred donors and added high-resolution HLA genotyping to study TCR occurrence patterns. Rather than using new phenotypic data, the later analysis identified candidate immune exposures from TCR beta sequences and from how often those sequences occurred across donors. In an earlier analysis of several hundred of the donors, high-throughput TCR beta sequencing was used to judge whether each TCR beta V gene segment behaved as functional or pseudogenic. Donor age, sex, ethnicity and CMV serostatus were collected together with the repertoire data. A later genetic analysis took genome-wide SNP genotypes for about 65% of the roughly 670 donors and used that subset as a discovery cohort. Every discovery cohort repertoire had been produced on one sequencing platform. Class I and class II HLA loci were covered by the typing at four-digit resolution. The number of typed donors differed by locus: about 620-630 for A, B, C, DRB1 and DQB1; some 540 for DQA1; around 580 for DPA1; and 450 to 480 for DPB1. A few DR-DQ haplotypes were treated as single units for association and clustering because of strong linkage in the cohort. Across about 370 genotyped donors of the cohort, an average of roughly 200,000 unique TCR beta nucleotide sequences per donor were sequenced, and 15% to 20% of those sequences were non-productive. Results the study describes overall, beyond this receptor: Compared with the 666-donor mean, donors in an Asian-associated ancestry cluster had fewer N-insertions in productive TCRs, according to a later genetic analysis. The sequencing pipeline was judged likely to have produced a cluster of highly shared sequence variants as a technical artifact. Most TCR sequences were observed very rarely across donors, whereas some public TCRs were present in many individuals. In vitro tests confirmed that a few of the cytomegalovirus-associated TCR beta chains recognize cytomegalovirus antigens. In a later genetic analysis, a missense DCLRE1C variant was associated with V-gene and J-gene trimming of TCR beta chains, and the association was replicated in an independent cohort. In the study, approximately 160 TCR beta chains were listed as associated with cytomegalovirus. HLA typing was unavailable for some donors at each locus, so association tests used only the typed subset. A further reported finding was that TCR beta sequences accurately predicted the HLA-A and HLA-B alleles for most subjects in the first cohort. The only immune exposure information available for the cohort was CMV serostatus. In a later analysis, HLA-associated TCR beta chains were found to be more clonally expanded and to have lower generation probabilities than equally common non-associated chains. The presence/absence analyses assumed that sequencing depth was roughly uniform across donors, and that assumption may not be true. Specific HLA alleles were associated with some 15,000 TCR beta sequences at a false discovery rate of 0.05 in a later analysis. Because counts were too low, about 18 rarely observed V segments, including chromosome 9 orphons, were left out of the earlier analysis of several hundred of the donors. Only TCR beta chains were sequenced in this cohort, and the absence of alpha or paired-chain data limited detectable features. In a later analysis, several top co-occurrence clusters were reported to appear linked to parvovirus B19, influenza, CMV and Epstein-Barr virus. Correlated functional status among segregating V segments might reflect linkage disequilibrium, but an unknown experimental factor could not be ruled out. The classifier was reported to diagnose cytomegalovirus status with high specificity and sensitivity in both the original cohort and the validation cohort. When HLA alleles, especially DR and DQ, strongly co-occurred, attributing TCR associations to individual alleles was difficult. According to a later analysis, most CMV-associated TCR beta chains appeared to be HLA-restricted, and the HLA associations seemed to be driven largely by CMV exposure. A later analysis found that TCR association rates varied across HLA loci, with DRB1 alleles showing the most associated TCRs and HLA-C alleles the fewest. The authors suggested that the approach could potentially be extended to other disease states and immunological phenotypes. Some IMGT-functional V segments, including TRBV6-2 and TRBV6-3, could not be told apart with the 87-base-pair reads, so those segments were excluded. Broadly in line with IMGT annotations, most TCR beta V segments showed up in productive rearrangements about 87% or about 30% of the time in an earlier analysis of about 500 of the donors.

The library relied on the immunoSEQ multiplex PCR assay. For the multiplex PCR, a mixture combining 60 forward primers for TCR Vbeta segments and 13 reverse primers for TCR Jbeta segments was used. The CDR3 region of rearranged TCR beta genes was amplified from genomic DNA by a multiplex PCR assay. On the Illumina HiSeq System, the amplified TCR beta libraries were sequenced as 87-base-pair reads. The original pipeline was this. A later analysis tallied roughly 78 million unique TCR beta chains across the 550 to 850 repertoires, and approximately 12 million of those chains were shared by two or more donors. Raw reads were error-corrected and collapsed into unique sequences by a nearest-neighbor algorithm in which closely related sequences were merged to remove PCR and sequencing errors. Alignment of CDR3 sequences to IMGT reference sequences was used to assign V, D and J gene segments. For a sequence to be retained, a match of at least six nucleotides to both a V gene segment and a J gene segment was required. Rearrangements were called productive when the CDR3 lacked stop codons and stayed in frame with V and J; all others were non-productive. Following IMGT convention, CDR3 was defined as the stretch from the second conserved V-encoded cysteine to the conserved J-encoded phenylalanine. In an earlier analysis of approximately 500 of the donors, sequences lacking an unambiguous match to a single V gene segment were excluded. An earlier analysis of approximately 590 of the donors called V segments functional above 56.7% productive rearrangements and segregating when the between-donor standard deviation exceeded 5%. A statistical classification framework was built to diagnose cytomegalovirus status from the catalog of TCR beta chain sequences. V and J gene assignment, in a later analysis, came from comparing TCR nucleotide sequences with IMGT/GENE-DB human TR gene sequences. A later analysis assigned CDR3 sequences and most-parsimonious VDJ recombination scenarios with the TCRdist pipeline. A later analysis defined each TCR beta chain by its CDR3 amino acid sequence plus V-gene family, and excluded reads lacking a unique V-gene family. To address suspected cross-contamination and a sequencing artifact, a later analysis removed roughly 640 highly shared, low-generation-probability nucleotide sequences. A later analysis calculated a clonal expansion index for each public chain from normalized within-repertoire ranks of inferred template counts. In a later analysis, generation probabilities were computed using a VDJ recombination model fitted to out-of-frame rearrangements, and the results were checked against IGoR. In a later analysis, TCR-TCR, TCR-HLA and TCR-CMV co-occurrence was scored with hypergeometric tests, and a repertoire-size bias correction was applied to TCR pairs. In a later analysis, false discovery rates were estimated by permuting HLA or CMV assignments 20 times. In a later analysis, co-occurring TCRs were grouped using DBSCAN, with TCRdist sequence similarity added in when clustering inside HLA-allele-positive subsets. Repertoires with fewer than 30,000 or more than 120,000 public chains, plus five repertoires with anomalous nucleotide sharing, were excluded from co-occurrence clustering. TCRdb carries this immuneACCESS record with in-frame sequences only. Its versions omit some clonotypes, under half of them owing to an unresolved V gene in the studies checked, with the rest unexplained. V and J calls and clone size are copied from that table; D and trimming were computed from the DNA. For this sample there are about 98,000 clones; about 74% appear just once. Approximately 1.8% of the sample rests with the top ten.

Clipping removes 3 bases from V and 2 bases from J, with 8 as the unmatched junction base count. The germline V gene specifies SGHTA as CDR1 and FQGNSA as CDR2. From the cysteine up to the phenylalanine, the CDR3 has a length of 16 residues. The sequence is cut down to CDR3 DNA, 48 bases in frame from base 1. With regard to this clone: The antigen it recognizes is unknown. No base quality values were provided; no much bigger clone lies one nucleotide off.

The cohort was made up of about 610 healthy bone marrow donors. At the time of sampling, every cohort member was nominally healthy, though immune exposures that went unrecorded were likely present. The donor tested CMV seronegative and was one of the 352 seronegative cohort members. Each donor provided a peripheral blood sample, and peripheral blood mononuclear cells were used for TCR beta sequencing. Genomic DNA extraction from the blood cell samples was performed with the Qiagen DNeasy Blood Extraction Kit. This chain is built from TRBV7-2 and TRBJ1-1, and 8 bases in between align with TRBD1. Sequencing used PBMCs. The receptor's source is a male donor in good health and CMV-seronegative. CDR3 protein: CASSFTTGGINTEAFF. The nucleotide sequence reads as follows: TGTGCCAGCAGCTTTACTACAGGGGGAATAAACACTGAAGCTTTCTTT.